What follows are 32 T cell receptor beta chains derived from one specimen sequenced in a study of blood T cell repertoires in COVID-19. Sequencing used immunoSEQ multiplex PCR; TCRdb keeps in-frame clones, though not all of them. The sample includes 80,000 to 100,000 clones, about 82% of them seen just once. Source material: peripheral blood. Receptors were obtained from a woman older than 75 in a cohort sampled during active or convalescent COVID-19.

The chain links TRBV2 to TRBJ1-4; 7 bases are a match to TRBD1. The CDR3 contains 15 residues. V lost 6 bases, J lost 4 bases, and 8 bases stayed unmatched. Germline V gene lookup returns CDR1 SNHLY and CDR2 FYNNEI. The CDR3 region has the DNA TGTGCCAGCAGGAAGTCGGGGACAGATAATGAAAAACTGTTTTTT. Translated, it gives CASRKSGTDNEKLFF.

The chain joins TRBV3-1 (or the pseudogene TRBV3-2) to TRBJ1-1; the D is unclear. The CDR3 runs to 15 residues. Germline CDR1 is LGHDT and CDR2 is YNNKEL (reference sequence). The V end lost 4 bases, the J end lost 0 bases, and 12 bases lay between the germline ends. The CDR3, as DNA: TGTGCCAGCAGCCTTATAAACGCGGTGAACACTGAAGCTTTCTTT. Protein sequence: CASSLINAVNTEAFF.

J is TRBJ2-5 and V is TRBV18; TRBD1 agrees at 7 bases. Germline-derived CDR1 and CDR2 are KGHSH and LQKENI. The length of the CDR3 is 16 residues. The ends lost 3 bases at V and 0 bases at J; junction bases unmatched: 7. The CDR3 region has the DNA TGTGCCAGCTCACCTCTGGGACAGCAGTACCAAGAGACCCAGTACTTC. It yields the protein CASSPLGQQYQETQYF.

The rearrangement links TRBV4-1 to TRBJ1-1, with 9 bases matching TRBD1. This CDR3 is built from 15 residues. Germline V gives CDR1 MGHRA, CDR2 YSYEKL. V shed 4 bases and J 4 bases; nucleotides not matched to a gene: 7. The CDR3 protein is CASSPRDRAGTEAFF. In DNA, the CDR3 is TGCGCCAGCAGCCCAAGGGACAGGGCGGGCACTGAAGCTTTCTTT.

CDR3 nucleotides: TGTGCCAGTGGGAGGGAGAACACCGGGGAGCTGTTTTTT. Encoded protein: CASGRENTGELFF. The V gene is TRBV7-9, the J gene TRBJ2-2; 7 positions agree with TRBD2. Trimming removed 9 bases from V and 1 base from J; junction bases left unmatched: 2. This CDR3 region has 13 residues. Germline loops: CDR1 SEHNR, CDR2 FQNEAQ (reference sequence).

The chain employs TRBV5-1 and TRBJ2-2, with 9 bases matching TRBD1. V dropped 4 bases and J dropped 6; count of bases not matched to a gene: 4. There are 14 residues in the CDR3. CDR1 is SGHRS, CDR2 YFSETQ, per germline. This CDR3 is CASSPGTGSGELFF. CDR3 bases: TGCGCCAGCAGCCCCGGGACAGGGTCCGGGGAGCTGTTTTTT.

The chain employs TRBV5-1 and TRBJ1-5, with D perhaps TRBD1 (5 bases). Germline CDR1 is SGHRS and CDR2 is YFSETQ. Trimming removed 4 bases from V and 3 bases from J, with 11 bases in between. The CDR3 runs to 14 residues. The CDR3, as DNA: TGCGCCAGCAGCGACGGACATTCCAATCAGCCCCAGCATTTT. Its translation is CASSDGHSNQPQHF.

This chain links TRBV19 with TRBJ1-1; D call uncertain. The germline V gene encodes CDR1 LNHDA and CDR2 SQIVND (reference sequence). CDR3 length: 14 residues. With 7 bases removed from V and 3 bases from J, the gap between germline ends came to 15 bases. CDR3 in DNA: TGTGCCAGTACCATACGCCGGGGTTACACTGAAGCTTTCTTT. Residues: CASTIRRGYTEAFF.

V and J are TRBV12-3 or TRBV12-4 and TRBJ1-4, with TRBD1 as a possible D gene (5 bases). V was shortened by 5 bases and J by 8 bases, with 12 bases between the two germline ends. The CDR3 consists of 13 residues. CDR3 sequence reads: CASSLRGGEKLFF. CDR3 sequence (DNA): TGTGCCAGCAGTCTTCGCGGGGGGGAAAAACTGTTTTTT.

The V and J genes are TRBV2 and TRBJ1-1; D gene ambiguous. V was cut by 2 bases and J by 1 base, with 5 bases left in between. The length of the CDR3 is 13 residues. The germline V gene encodes CDR1 SNHLY and CDR2 FYNNEI. The CDR3 loop reads CASSEHRNTEAFF. In nucleotides, the CDR3 is TGTGCCAGCAGTGAACACAGGAACACTGAAGCTTTCTTT.

J is TRBJ2-5 and V is TRBV5-1; 13 bases map to TRBD2. With V trimmed by 4 bases and J by 0 bases, 9 bases remained unmatched. Germline V CDR1 and CDR2: SGHRS, YFSETQ. This CDR3 is 18 amino acids long. This chain's CDR3 is CASSPGTSGNPYQETQYF. The CDR3 DNA sequence: TGCGCCAGCAGCCCGGGGACTAGCGGGAACCCGTACCAAGAGACCCAGTACTTC.

This rearrangement joins TRBV6-5 to TRBJ1-5, with D unresolved. Per germline, CDR1 MNHEY and CDR2 SVGAGI. This CDR3 has 15 residues. V lost 6 bases and J lost 1, with 13 bases in between. The CDR3 loop is CASSRASGSNQPQHF. The DNA of the CDR3 is TGTGCCAGCAGCCGAGCGTCGGGGAGCAATCAGCCCCAGCATTTT.

The chain is built from TRBV3-1 (or the pseudogene TRBV3-2) and TRBJ2-1; 8 nucleotides agree with TRBD2. From germline, CDR1 is LGHDT and CDR2 YNNKEL (reference sequence). The V and J ends lost 4 bases and 1 base, in that order; junction bases with no gene match: 6. The CDR3 is 16 residues long. The CDR3 nucleotides are TGTGCCAGCAGCCCCCAGGGACTAGTATCCTACAATGAGCAGTTCTTC. It specifies CASSPQGLVSYNEQFF.

The chain carries TRBV30 and TRBJ1-5; 7 nucleotides align to TRBD1. Trimming at V came to 1 base and at J to 7 bases, leaving 7 bases not matched to a gene. CDR3 size: 14 residues. The germline gives CDR1 GTSNPN, CDR2 SVGIG (reference sequence). CDR3 region: CAWSAPAGGQPQHF. Here the CDR3 DNA reads TGTGCCTGGAGTGCCCCCGCAGGGGGACAGCCCCAGCATTTT. Full variable domain (rest looked up from reference TRBV30 and TRBJ1-5): SQTIHQWPATLVQPVGSPLSLECTVEGTSNPNLYWYRQAAGRGLQLLFYSVGIGQISSEVPQNLSASRPQDRQFILSSKKLLLSDSGFYLCAWSAPAGGQPQHFGDGTRLSIL.

V is TRBV6-5 and J is TRBJ2-7, with TRBD2 matching 11 bases. Per the germline V gene, CDR1 is MNHEY and CDR2 is SVGAGI. The CDR3 consists of 13 residues. V lost 11 bases and J lost 7; bases outside the gene matches: 10. The CDR3 DNA is TGTGCCGTAACACTAGCGGGAGAAGGTGAGCAGTACTTC. This codes for CAVTLAGEGEQYF.

The genes are TRBV5-5 and TRBJ2-7; 7 bases map to TRBD2. Germline values: CDR1 SGHKS, CDR2 YYEKEE (reference sequence). The CDR3 has 15 residues. V gave up 2 bases and J gave up 3 bases; unmatched junction bases: 8. Here the CDR3 DNA reads TGTGCCAGCAGCTTTGGGCTAGCGGAGCGCTACGAGCAGTACTTC. Protein product: CASSFGLAERYEQYF.

The CDR3 DNA sequence: TGTGCCAGCAGGACAGATAGCAATCAGCCCCAGCATTTT. This gives the protein CASRTDSNQPQHF. The chain recombines TRBV27 with TRBJ1-5, with D possibly matching TRBD1 (5 bases). V was clipped by 6 bases and J by 0 bases, with 6 bases between them. The CDR3 has 13 residues. Germline V CDR1 and CDR2: MNHEY, SMNVEV (reference sequence).

The chain is built from TRBV24-1 and TRBJ2-2, with 7 bases aligning to TRBD2. With 4 bases clipped from V and 6 bases from J, the junction kept 13 bases outside the gene matches. Germline V lookup: CDR1 KGHDR, CDR2 SFDVKD. There are 17 residues in the CDR3. The CDR3 loop reads CATSDFCGGGRAGELFF. CDR3 coding DNA: TGTGCCACCAGTGACTTTTGTGGGGGGGGTAGAGCCGGGGAGCTGTTTTTT.

The chain recombines TRBV6-5 with TRBJ2-2, with a possible D match to TRBD1 (5 bases). CDR3 length: 15 amino acids. The germline V gene encodes CDR1 MNHEY and CDR2 SVGAGI. V lost 7 bases and J 5 bases, leaving 17 bases between the germline ends. The chain's CDR3 is CASTERRDPTGELFF. CDR3 DNA sequence: TGTGCCAGCACCGAACGCAGGGATCCGACCGGGGAGCTGTTTTTT.

This clone is a singleton in its sample. The J gene is TRBJ2-6, the V gene TRBV19; D is undetermined. The CDR3 is made up of 17 amino acids. Trimming took off 2 bases at V and 0 bases at J, with 11 bases between the two ends. Germline CDR1 and CDR2: LNHDA and SQIVND (reference sequence). The CDR3 loop reads CASSIFSRPSGANVLTF. The CDR3 nucleotides are TGTGCCAGTAGTATATTCTCCAGGCCCTCTGGGGCCAACGTCCTGACTTTC.

This clone appeared a single time. The chain employs TRBV2 and TRBJ1-5; no clear D gene. Trimming removed 8 bases at V and 0 bases at J, with 14 bases between. The CDR3 runs to 15 residues. Germline CDR1 and CDR2: SNHLY and FYNNEI. The CDR3 sequence is CASQDWRYSNQPQHF. For the CDR3, the DNA is TGTGCCAGCCAGGACTGGAGGTATAGCAATCAGCCCCAGCATTTT.

The gene calls are TRBV18 and TRBJ2-5; the D gene is possibly TRBD2 (6 bases). The CDR3 loop spans 17 amino acids. The germline V gene encodes CDR1 KGHSH and CDR2 LQKENI. The ends were cut back, 0 bases at V and 4 bases at J, with 18 bases in the middle. CDR3 nucleotide sequence: TGTGCCAGCTCACCACCTACGGGGGATTCGGGCTCAGAGACCCAGTACTTC. It translates to CASSPPTGDSGSETQYF.

The V and J genes are TRBV30 and TRBJ1-1; TRBD1 agrees at 8 bases. The CDR3 is 14 residues long. The germline CDR1 and CDR2 sequences are GTSNPN and SVGIG (reference sequence). The V and J ends lost 1 base and 4 bases, in that order; junction bases with no gene match: 5. The CDR3 protein is CAWSDDRGSTEAFF. DNA of the CDR3: TGTGCCTGGAGTGATGACAGGGGAAGCACTGAAGCTTTCTTT.

The chain carries TRBV27 and TRBJ1-6; 8 nucleotides align to TRBD1. Trimming took 4 bases from V and 6 from J; bases not matched to a gene: 5. The CDR3 has 15 residues. The germline gives CDR1 MNHEY, CDR2 SMNVEV (reference sequence). The CDR3 loop reads CASSYDRGGNSPLHF. CDR3 sequence (DNA): TGTGCCAGCAGTTACGACAGGGGAGGTAATTCACCCCTCCACTTT.

This clone was found once. The CDR3 DNA reads TGTGCCAGCAGCTTTTCATCCGGTCCTAGCGGGAGATCGGCCGGGGAGCTGTTTTTT. Protein sequence: CASSFSSGPSGRSAGELFF. V is TRBV7-8 and J is TRBJ2-2; 10 positions match TRBD2. This CDR3 has 19 amino acids. The V and J ends lost 3 bases and 6 bases, in that order; junction bases with no gene match: 16. CDR1 SGHVS and CDR2 FQNEAQ come from the germline V gene.

The V call is TRBV4-1, the J call TRBJ2-5; no firm D call. Germline V CDR1 and CDR2: MGHRA, YSYEKL. Trimming shortened V by 0 bases and J by 4 bases, and 12 bases separated the two germline ends. The CDR3 is made up of 15 amino acids. The CDR3 region has the DNA TGCGCCAGCAGCCAAGATTTAATTGTTCGAGAGACCCAGTACTTC. Protein product: CASSQDLIVRETQYF.

The gene calls are TRBV10-1 and TRBJ2-1, with 11 bases that match TRBD2. Trimming cost V 4 bases and J 1 base; bases outside gene matches: 9. The V gene's germline CDR1 is WNHNN and CDR2 SYGVQD (reference sequence). This CDR3 region has 18 residues. The CDR3 sequence is CASSGSLAGGLSYNEQFF. The CDR3 DNA reads as TGCGCCAGCAGTGGTTCGCTAGCGGGAGGTTTATCCTACAATGAGCAGTTCTTC.

This clone was seen a few times. This chain connects TRBV19 to TRBJ2-2; D ambiguous. From germline, CDR1 is LNHDA and CDR2 SQIVND (reference sequence). The V end lost 6 bases, the J end lost 6 bases, and 5 bases lay between the germline ends. The CDR3 spans 11 residues. The CDR3 reads CASRTPGELFF. In nucleotides, the CDR3 is TGTGCCAGTAGGACTCCCGGGGAGCTGTTTTTT.

The J gene is TRBJ2-1, the V gene TRBV7-2; D is unclear. The CDR3 contains 15 residues. Germline-derived CDR1 and CDR2 are SGHTA and FQGNSA. V was clipped by 2 bases and J by 3 bases, with 11 bases between them. CDR3 nucleotide sequence: TGTGCCAGCAGCTTATTGTCACTCGACTACAATGAGCAGTTCTTC. It specifies CASSLLSLDYNEQFF.

The gene calls are TRBV3-1 (or the pseudogene TRBV3-2) and TRBJ2-3; 7 bases align to TRBD2. CDR3 length: 17 amino acids. Germline trimming cut 0 bases from V and 4 bases from J; bases unmatched to any gene: 10. Germline V gene sequence: CDR1 LGHDT, CDR2 YNNKEL (reference sequence). The CDR3 DNA reads TGTGCCAGCAGCCAAGATGGGTCGGGAGGAAGAGCAGATACGCAGTATTTT. It is translated as CASSQDGSGGRADTQYF.

This chain links TRBV28 with TRBJ1-5; maybe TRBD1 (6 bases). Deletions cut 7 bases from V and 4 bases from J, with 14 bases between. Germline lookup yields CDR1 MDHEN and CDR2 SYDVKM. The CDR3 is 14 amino acids. CDR3 loop: CASKLRTENQPQHF. DNA for the CDR3: TGTGCCAGCAAGCTCCGGACAGAGAATCAGCCCCAGCATTTT.

The chain carries TRBV9 and TRBJ2-2, with unresolved D. V was cut by 4 bases and J by 0 bases, with 13 bases left in between. The CDR3 has 16 amino acids. The germline CDR1 and CDR2 sequences are SGDLS and YYNGEE. DNA of the CDR3: TGTGCCAGCAGCCTCCGAGGCAGATCGAACACCGGGGAGCTGTTTTTT. Protein product: CASSLRGRSNTGELFF.